These T cell receptor beta chains were read from a single sample in a study of control samples from healthy donors and cancer patients. The repertoire was sequenced with immunoSEQ multiplex PCR; TCRdb's copy has only in-frame clones and lacks some. The data show some 100,000 clones, with around 88% seen just once and over 12% held by the top ten. Sequences were obtained from blood. The source of these receptors is a man aged 30-40 years in good health. The CDR3 runs from the conserved cysteine through the conserved F or W. D genes are given only for firm matches. For some rows the clone size is stated as once, few or many, or as a class when expanded; others skip it.

v_gene: TRBV28
d_gene: TRBD2
len: 15
abundance: -
j_gene: TRBJ2-3
CDR3nt: TGTGCCAGCAGTCGTAGCGGGAGCGGGACAGATACGCAGTATTTT
CDR3aa: CASSRSGSGTDTQYF

v_gene: TRBV19
d_gene: -
len: 14
abundance: -
j_gene: TRBJ2-7
CDR3nt: TGTGCTACCACCTCCGGGACGAGCTCCTACGAGCAGTACTTC
CDR3aa: CATTSGTSSYEQYF

v_gene: TRBV5-1
d_gene: TRBD2
len: 15
abundance: -
j_gene: TRBJ2-7
CDR3nt: TGCGCCAGCAGCACAACTAGCGGGGACTACTACGAGCAGTACTTC
CDR3aa: CASSTTSGDYYEQYF

v_gene: TRBV4-3
d_gene: TRBD2
len: 15
abundance: -
j_gene: TRBJ2-5
CDR3nt: TGCGCCAGCAGCCAGATGGGGACTACCCAAGAGACCCAGTACTTC
CDR3aa: CASSQMGTTQETQYF

v_gene: TRBV5-6
d_gene: -
len: 13
abundance: -
j_gene: TRBJ2-6
CDR3nt: TGTGCCAGCAGGTCGTCCGGGGCCAACGTCCTGACTTTC
CDR3aa: CASRSSGANVLTF

v_gene: TRBV5-4
d_gene: TRBD2
len: 15
abundance: -
j_gene: TRBJ2-7
CDR3nt: TGTGCCAGCAGCCCAACTAGCGCGGACCCCTACGAGCAGTACTTC
CDR3aa: CASSPTSADPYEQYF

v_gene: TRBV18
d_gene: -
len: 16
abundance: -
j_gene: TRBJ2-3
CDR3nt: TGTGCCAGCTCGCTAACAGGGACCTTGGCAGGAGATACGCAGTATTTT
CDR3aa: CASSLTGTLAGDTQYF

v_gene: TRBV7-9
d_gene: -
len: 14
abundance: -
j_gene: TRBJ1-2
CDR3nt: TGTGCCAGCAGTCCTATTTTGGGGGAAGGTGGCTACACCTTC
CDR3aa: CASSPILGEGGYTF

v_gene: TRBV19
d_gene: -
len: 14
abundance: -
j_gene: TRBJ1-5
CDR3nt: TGTGCCAGTAGTGTTGTGATTAGCAATCAGCCCCAGCATTTT
CDR3aa: CASSVVISNQPQHF

v_gene: TRBV19
d_gene: -
len: 14
abundance: -
j_gene: TRBJ1-1
CDR3nt: TGTGCCAGTAGGATACGGGGGGCGGGAACTGAAGCTTTCTTT
CDR3aa: CASRIRGAGTEAFF

v_gene: TRBV18
d_gene: TRBD2
len: 16
abundance: -
j_gene: TRBJ2-7
CDR3nt: TGTGCCAGCTCATCCCGGGAGGCCGAATCCTCGGACGAGCAGTACTTC
CDR3aa: CASSSREAESSDEQYF

v_gene: TRBV2
d_gene: -
len: 15
abundance: -
j_gene: TRBJ1-6
CDR3nt: TGTGCCAGCAGTGAGCAGGGGACGGGAAAATCACCCCTCCACTTT
CDR3aa: CASSEQGTGKSPLHF

v_gene: TRBV27
d_gene: TRBD1
len: 15
abundance: -
j_gene: TRBJ2-1
CDR3nt: TGTGCCAGCAGTCCGGGACAGGGTATTTACAATGAGCAGTTCTTC
CDR3aa: CASSPGQGIYNEQFF

v_gene: TRBV3-1/TRBV3-2
d_gene: -
len: 14
abundance: -
j_gene: TRBJ2-7
CDR3nt: TGTGCCAGCAGCCAAGATCACACTTACTACGAGCAGTACTTC
CDR3aa: CASSQDHTYYEQYF

v_gene: TRBV9
d_gene: -
len: 14
abundance: few
j_gene: TRBJ2-7
CDR3nt: TGTGCCAGCAGCGTAGTGGGGGCGGCCTACGAGCAGTACTTC
CDR3aa: CASSVVGAAYEQYF

v_gene: TRBV6-6
d_gene: TRBD1
len: 15
abundance: -
j_gene: TRBJ2-3
CDR3nt: TGTGCCAGCAGCCGGGACAGGGGTATAGCAGATACGCAGTATTTT
CDR3aa: CASSRDRGIADTQYF

v_gene: TRBV28
d_gene: -
len: 13
abundance: -
j_gene: TRBJ1-2
CDR3nt: TGTGCCAGCAGTTTATACCAGATCTATGGCTACACCTTC
CDR3aa: CASSLYQIYGYTF

v_gene: TRBV15
d_gene: -
len: 14
abundance: -
j_gene: TRBJ2-7
CDR3nt: TGTGCCACCAGCAGAGTTTTGGGGGCGGACGAGCAGTACTTC
CDR3aa: CATSRVLGADEQYF

v_gene: TRBV27
d_gene: -
len: 17
abundance: -
j_gene: TRBJ2-1
CDR3nt: TGTGCCAGCCAGAAGAATAAATACACACCGTGGTACAATGAGCAGTTCTTC
CDR3aa: CASQKNKYTPWYNEQFF

v_gene: TRBV14
d_gene: -
len: 16
abundance: -
j_gene: TRBJ1-3
CDR3nt: TGTGCCAGCAGCCGCATCCGAGGGACCTCTGGAAACACCATATATTTT
CDR3aa: CASSRIRGTSGNTIYF

v_gene: TRBV7-2
d_gene: TRBD1
len: 15
abundance: -
j_gene: TRBJ2-2
CDR3nt: TGTGCCAGCAGCTACGCCGGGACAGGGGACGGGGAGCTGTTTTTT
CDR3aa: CASSYAGTGDGELFF

v_gene: TRBV7-9
d_gene: -
len: 18
abundance: -
j_gene: TRBJ2-7
CDR3nt: TGTGCCAGCAGCTTAAGCCCCCGGGACTCAAAAAGCGCCAACGAGCAGTACTTC
CDR3aa: CASSLSPRDSKSANEQYF

v_gene: TRBV28
d_gene: -
len: 13
abundance: -
j_gene: TRBJ1-2
CDR3nt: TGTGCCAGCAGTCTCCCCTTAATGGCTGGCTACACCTTC
CDR3aa: CASSLPLMAGYTF